This T cell receptor gamma chain was sequenced during a study of Vδ1+ human thymocytes. Whole-study results and caveats: Thymic TRG and TRD repertoires appeared highly polyclonal.

The template was reverse-transcribed extracted RNA. Pooled V-gene forward primers with one constant-region reverse primer generated the CDR3 amplicons by multiplex PCR. TCRdb reprocessed the multiplex PCR reads through CATT. The sample includes 25,000 to 30,000 gamma-chain clones, over 15% of them seen just once. This CDR3 contains 17 residues. V dropped 0 bases and J dropped 0; count of bases not matched to a gene: 7. The V gene's germline CDR1 is VINAFY and CDR2 YDVSNSKD. There are a few counts of this clone. Its antigen is as yet unknown. The receptor comes from a boy under two years old who had congenital heart surgery. Specimen: Vdelta1+ gamma-delta thymocytes from the thymus. Specified subset: FACS-sorted CD3+ TCRalphabeta- TCRVdelta1+ TCRVdelta2- thymocytes. The V gene is TRGV5, the J gene TRGJP2. DNA for the CDR3: TGTGCCACCTGGGACAGGCGGCATGATAGTAGTGATTGGATCAAGACGTTT. Translating it yields CATWDRRHDSSDWIKTF.